A single sample gave rise to the 30 T cell receptor beta chains below, sequenced in a study of glioma-infiltrating T cells. Amplification of TCR alpha and beta CDR3 regions from RNA used iRepertoire nested multiplex PCR. MiXCR, applied by TCRdb to the multiplex PCR reads, yields one record per CDR3 protein. The table records over 70,000 distinct CDR3 sequences, about 23% of them present only once. The material sequenced was glioma tissue, nonneoplastic brain tissue, or PBMCs (not recorded which). Receptors were obtained from a human donor with low-grade glioma or glioblastoma, undergoing nonglioma brain surgery, or in good health (not recorded which).

The chain links TRBV29-1 to TRBJ1-1, with TRBD1 matching over 12 bases. V lost 7 bases to trimming and J lost 5 bases; unmatched junction nucleotides: 11. Looked up from germline, CDR1 is SQVTM and CDR2 is ANQGSEA. The CDR3 has 15 amino acids. DNA of the CDR3: TGCAGCGCAGGGACAGGGGGCCGGGATCGTACTGAAGCTTTCTTT. Protein sequence: CSAGTGGRDRTEAFF.

This clonotype was recorded only once. The junction departs from germline at one end; a sequencing error may be responsible. This sequence joins TRBV28 and TRBJ2-7, with 10 bases lining up with TRBD2. The CDR3 extends over 15 amino acids. Germline assignment: CDR1 MDHEN and CDR2 SYDVKM. The CDR3 spells CASGSIAGGFYEQCF. CDR3 coding DNA: TGTGCCAGCGGTTCAATAGCGGGAGGATTCTACGAGCAGTGCTTC. The full variable domain, rest sourced from reference TRBV28 and TRBJ2-7, is DVKVTQSSRYLVKRTGEKVFLECVQDMDHENMFWYRQDPGLGLRLIYFSYDVKMKEKGDIPEGYSVSREKKERFSLILESASTNQTSMYLCASGSIAGGFYEQCFGPGTRLTVT.

This chain connects TRBV4-1 to TRBJ2-1; 11 bases are a match to TRBD1. This CDR3 has 14 amino acids. Germline trimming cut 11 bases from V and 5 bases from J; bases unmatched to any gene: 8. The germline CDR1 and CDR2 sequences are MGHRA and YSYEKL. CDR3 DNA: TGCGCCGGCCGGGACAGGGGGATAAACAATGAGCAGTTCTTC. Its protein product is CAGRDRGINNEQFF.

This clonotype was counted many times. The chain has TRBV27 and TRBJ2-5, with D hard to call. The V gene's germline CDR1 is MNHEY and CDR2 SMNVEV (reference sequence). V gave up 4 bases and J gave up 5 bases, with 14 bases separating them. The CDR3 has 14 amino acids. The CDR3 DNA reads as TGTGCCAGCAGTTCCCGGGCCCTGTCGGAGACCCAGTACTTC. It specifies CASSSRALSETQYF.

This clonotype was counted between two and nine times. This clone may be a read error of a much larger clone one base away. The chain joins TRBV3-1 to TRBJ2-7, with a possible D match to TRBD2 (5 bases). V was clipped by 0 bases and J by 3 bases, with 6 bases between them. This CDR3 has 13 residues. In germline, CDR1 is LGHDT, CDR2 YNNKEL (reference sequence). CDR3 DNA: TGTGCCAGCAGCCAAGATCGGGACTACGAGCAGTACTTC. Its translation: CASSQDRDYEQYF.

This clonotype appeared many times. The CDR3 spells CASSPGLAGPETQYF. The DNA of the CDR3 is TGTGCCAGCTCACCGGGACTAGCGGGACCAGAGACCCAGTACTTC. The V gene is TRBV18, the J gene TRBJ2-5; TRBD2 agrees at 13 bases. Germline CDR1 reads KGHSH; CDR2 reads LQKENI. The CDR3 totals 15 residues. V shed 3 bases, J shed 4 bases, and the junction held 2 bases outside the gene matches.

This clonotype was observed many times. This chain connects TRBV20-1 to TRBJ2-7; the D is unclear. Per germline, CDR1 DFQATT and CDR2 SNEGSKA (reference sequence). With 0 bases removed from V and 2 bases from J, the gap between germline ends came to 11 bases. The CDR3 length is 14 residues. The CDR3 here is CSARDARTTYEQYF. The CDR3 coding sequence is TGCAGTGCTAGAGATGCGAGAACCACCTACGAGCAGTACTTC.

This clonotype was recorded many times. J is TRBJ1-2 and V is TRBV6-6; TRBD1 might be the D (5 bases). Per germline, CDR1 MNHNY and CDR2 SVGAGI (reference sequence). V dropped 2 bases and J dropped 4 bases, with 8 bases sitting between them. This CDR3 comprises 13 residues. The DNA for the CDR3 is TGTGCCAGCAGTTACGCCGACAGCTATGGCTACACCTTC. Its translation: CASSYADSYGYTF.

Ten or more counts support this clonotype. The chain links TRBV18 to TRBJ1-1, with 7 bases aligning to TRBD1. The germline V gene has CDR1 KGHSH and CDR2 LQKENI. This CDR3 spans 16 amino acids. Unmatched junction bases numbered 11, after V lost 6 bases and J lost 1 base. The CDR3 nucleotides are TGTGCCAGCTCTCTACACTCCGGGACAGCGAACACTGAAGCTTTCTTT. Amino acid sequence: CASSLHSGTANTEAFF.

This clonotype came up a few times. The genes are TRBV7-6 and TRBJ2-7; 8 bases match TRBD2. The germline V gene has CDR1 SGHVS and CDR2 FNYEAQ. V dropped 1 base and J dropped 4; count of bases not matched to a gene: 6. There are 15 residues in the CDR3. CDR3 sequence: CASSLDSGLGYEQYF. In DNA form, the CDR3 reads TGTGCCAGCAGCTTAGACTCGGGACTAGGGTACGAGCAGTACTTC. Full variable domain (missing parts from reference TRBV7-6 and TRBJ2-7): GAGVSQSPRYKVTKRGQDVALRCDPISGHVSLYWYRQALGQGPEFLTYFNYEAQQDKSGLPNDRFSAERPEGSISTLTIQRTEQRDSAMYRCASSLDSGLGYEQYFGPGTRLTVT.

CDR3 sequence (DNA): TGTGCCAGCAGCCCGAGACAGAGCTATGGCTACACCTTC. Its translation: CASSPRQSYGYTF. The V and J genes are TRBV9 and TRBJ1-2, with a tentative D call TRBD1 (5 bases). The CDR3 consists of 13 residues. CDR1 is SGDLS, CDR2 YYNGEE, per germline. Trimming left V 4 bases short and J 4 bases short, with 11 bases between.

This clonotype turned up a few times. The chain links TRBV4-1 to TRBJ2-5; the D gene could be TRBD1 or TRBD2 (6 bases each). Germline V gene sequence: CDR1 MGHRA, CDR2 YSYEKL. CDR3 length equals 15 residues. V was shortened by 4 bases and J by 2 bases, with 14 bases between the two germline ends. The CDR3 nucleotides are TGCGCCAGCAGCCGTAGGGGGACTGTGCAAGAGACCCAGTACTTC. It encodes CASSRRGTVQETQYF.

Ten or more counts support this clonotype. J is TRBJ1-2 and V is TRBV18; TRBD1 agrees at 7 bases. The CDR3 has 13 residues. Germline lookup yields CDR1 KGHSH and CDR2 LQKENI. V gave up 2 bases and J gave up 4 bases; unmatched junction bases: 1. For the CDR3, the DNA is TGTGCCAGCTCACCAACAGGGGTCTATGGCTACACCTTC. It specifies CASSPTGVYGYTF.

This sequence joins TRBV6-6 and TRBJ2-3; no firm D call. The CDR3 spans 13 residues. CDR1 MNHNY and CDR2 SVGAGI come from the germline V gene (reference sequence). Trimming removed 2 bases at V and 0 bases at J, with 3 bases between. CDR3 sequence reads: CASSYDSTDTQYF. Here the CDR3 DNA reads TGTGCCAGCAGTTACGACAGCACAGATACGCAGTATTTT.

This clonotype was seen ten or more times. The rearrangement links TRBV20-1 to TRBJ2-5; D remains unclear. The CDR3 contains 13 residues. V was trimmed by 3 bases and J by 0 bases, leaving 8 bases between them. The V gene's germline CDR1 is DFQATT and CDR2 SNEGSKA (reference sequence). DNA of the CDR3: TGCAGTGCTAGTTCGCCTAACCAAGAGACCCAGTACTTC. Amino acids: CSASSPNQETQYF.

This clonotype was picked up many times. V usage is TRBV2 and J usage is TRBJ1-6; 9 positions agree with TRBD1. V dropped 5 bases and J dropped 10; count of bases not matched to a gene: 9. The V gene's germline CDR1 is SNHLY and CDR2 FYNNEI. CDR3 length equals 15 residues. CDR3 coding DNA: TGTGCCAGCAGTTTCTACCGGACAGGGGACTCACCCCTCCACTTT. Protein product: CASSFYRTGDSPLHF.

The sample holds many counts of this clonotype. This chain links TRBV6-1 with TRBJ2-3; D may match TRBD1 or TRBD2 (6 bases each). The CDR3 is 16 residues long. The V gene's germline CDR1 is MNHNS and CDR2 SASEGT. Trimming removed 2 bases from V and 4 bases from J, with 16 bases in between. The CDR3 is CASSESSGAFSDTQYF. The CDR3 DNA follows: TGTGCCAGCAGTGAATCTTCGGGGGCGTTTTCAGATACGCAGTATTTT.

The chain combines TRBV7-9 with TRBJ2-3; 7 positions agree with TRBD2. Germline trimming cut 8 bases from V and 12 bases from J; bases unmatched to any gene: 17. Germline CDR1 is SEHNR and CDR2 is FQNEAQ (reference sequence). There are 14 residues in the CDR3. CDR3 loop: CASGASGRTDKQYF. In nucleotides, the CDR3 is TGTGCCAGCGGGGCTAGCGGACGCACAGATAAACAGTATTTT.

The CDR3: CASRAGPIGYGYTF. DNA of the CDR3: TGTGCCAGCCGGGCCGGACCCATTGGCTATGGCTACACCTTC. The chain joins TRBV2 to TRBJ1-2; D unresolved. The CDR3 has 14 amino acids. The germline V gene encodes CDR1 SNHLY and CDR2 FYNNEI. Trimming stripped 8 bases from V and 4 bases from J, with 17 bases between.

This clonotype was recorded many times. The chain recombines TRBV18 with TRBJ1-1; no clear D. Trimming shortened V by 8 bases and J by 0 bases, and 13 bases separated the two germline ends. The CDR3 consists of 14 residues. Germline values: CDR1 KGHSH, CDR2 LQKENI. The CDR3 protein is CASTEAGLNTEAFF. CDR3 DNA sequence: TGTGCCAGCACCGAGGCAGGACTGAACACTGAAGCTTTCTTT.

For this clonotype: A much more abundant neighbour one base away suggests this may be a read error. The chain links TRBV27 to TRBJ2-5; D gene ambiguous. The germline V gene has CDR1 MNHEY and CDR2 SMNVEV (reference sequence). CDR3 length equals 14 residues. V was clipped by 4 bases and J by 4 bases, with 13 bases between them. CDR3 in amino acids: CASSSGTTPETQYF. The DNA for the CDR3 is TGTGCCAGCAGTTCCGGAACGACCCCAGAGACCCAGTACTTC.

This clonotype has a count of ten or more. J is TRBJ1-1 and V is TRBV25-1; D is unresolved. The V end was cut by 3 bases, the J end by 5 bases, with 10 bases between. Germline loops: CDR1 MGHDK, CDR2 SYGVNS. CDR3 length: 13 amino acids. CDR3 coding DNA: TGTGCCAGCAGTGAGGCCATACAAACTGAAGCTTTCTTT. This gives the protein CASSEAIQTEAFF.

The genes are TRBV20-1 and TRBJ2-5, with 9 bases identical to TRBD2. CDR3 length: 14 amino acids. With V trimmed by 8 bases and J by 2 bases, 9 bases remained unmatched. Looked up from germline, CDR1 is DFQATT and CDR2 is SNEGSKA (reference sequence). Here the CDR3 reads CSRASGGLQETQYF. The CDR3 region has the DNA TGCAGTCGAGCAAGCGGGGGGCTACAAGAGACCCAGTACTTC.

This sequence joins TRBV4-1 and TRBJ2-2; maybe TRBD2 (5 bases). This CDR3 is built from 18 residues. CDR1 and CDR2 from the germline V gene are MGHRA and YSYEKL. Trimming took 1 base from V and 1 from J, leaving 16 bases between them. CDR3 coding DNA: TGCGCCAGCAGCCAAGGGAGGATGCGACAAGGGAACACCGGGGAGCTGTTTTTT. Translated, it gives CASSQGRMRQGNTGELFF.

In the case of this clonotype: The germline gene is not matched at one end of the junction; a read error may be the cause. This chain uses TRBV7-3 with TRBJ1-1; D gene uncertain. The CDR3 loop spans 17 amino acids. From germline, CDR1 is SGHTA and CDR2 FQGTGA. CDR3 DNA sequence: TGTGCCAGCGGCTTAGGGATAATCGGCGTGAAGATCACTGAAGCTTTCTTT. Translating gives CASGLGIIGVKITEAFF.

This clonotype turned up a few times. V usage is TRBV5-4 and J usage is TRBJ1-4; D is possibly TRBD1 (5 bases). Germline lookup yields CDR1 SGHNT and CDR2 YYREEE (reference sequence). The ends were cut back, 0 bases at V and 8 bases at J, with 14 bases in the middle. CDR3 length: 15 amino acids. DNA for the CDR3: TGTGCCAGCAGCTTGGGGGGGACTGTGAGGGAAAAACTGTTTTTT. Residues: CASSLGGTVREKLFF.

This clonotype occurred many times. The V gene is TRBV20-1, the J gene TRBJ1-4, with 7 bases aligning to TRBD1. CDR3 size: 13 residues. Trimming took 3 bases from V and 8 from J; bases not matched to a gene: 6. Germline V gives CDR1 DFQATT, CDR2 SNEGSKA (reference sequence). The CDR3 loop reads CSASVPGGEKLFF. The CDR3 DNA reads TGCAGTGCTAGTGTACCAGGGGGAGAAAAACTGTTTTTT.

This clonotype occurred many times. The chain has TRBV28 and TRBJ2-7; 9 bases match TRBD1. The germline CDR1 and CDR2 sequences are MDHEN and SYDVKM. The CDR3 covers 15 residues. V lost 4 bases to trimming and J lost 5 bases; unmatched junction nucleotides: 9. CDR3 nucleotides: TGTGCCAGCAGTTCGGCCGGGACAGGGACTCACGAGCAGTACTTC. Translation: CASSSAGTGTHEQYF.

The DNA of the CDR3 is TGCGCCAGCAGCCAAGATCTTCTCAGGAGTCGACTGCCCGGTAATCAGCCCCAGCATTTT. Protein sequence: CASSQDLLRSRLPGNQPQHF. This chain joins TRBV4-1 and TRBJ1-5; D call uncertain. V shed 0 bases and J shed 4 bases, with 25 bases lying between them. CDR1 and CDR2 (germline): MGHRA, YSYEKL. The CDR3 has 20 residues.

This clonotype showed up many times. The rearrangement joins TRBV4-1 to TRBJ1-1, with D hard to call. V was cut by 4 bases and J by 3 bases, with 9 bases left in between. Germline V CDR1 and CDR2: MGHRA, YSYEKL. The CDR3 runs 13 residues. CDR3: CASSLEWDTEAFF. CDR3 nucleotides: TGCGCCAGCAGCCTTGAATGGGACACTGAAGCTTTCTTT.